This TCR beta chain came from a study of early T cells in non-severe SARS-CoV-2 infection. This CDR3 spans 13 amino acids. Germline values: CDR1 PRHDT, CDR2 FYEKMQ (reference sequence). Trimming cost V 5 bases and J 6 bases; bases outside gene matches: 6. Individually, cDNA molecules had unique molecular identifiers attached to them. TCRdb reprocessed the 5' RACE reads with MiXCR, giving one entry per CDR3 protein. The table includes some 80,000 distinct CDR3 sequences, 10% to 15% detected once. This clonotype was detected ten times or more. The clonotype originates from an adult who was a healthcare worker with PCR-confirmed SARS-CoV-2 infection or an uninfected control (not recorded which). The donor label of this sample is uncertain. Sequencing used whole blood, obtained at baseline. V gene TRBV13 combines with J gene TRBJ2-7, with 8 bases matching TRBD1. The CDR3 reads CASSPRGLREQYF. CDR3 bases: TGTGCCAGCAGCCCCAGGGGGCTACGCGAGCAGTACTTC. The full variable domain, completed using reference TRBV13 and TRBJ2-7, is AAGVIQSPRHLIKEKRETATLKCYPIPRHDTVYWYQQGPGQDPQFLISFYEKMQSDKGSIPDRFSAQQFSDYHSELNMSSLELGDSALYFCASSPRGLREQYFGPGTRLTVT.